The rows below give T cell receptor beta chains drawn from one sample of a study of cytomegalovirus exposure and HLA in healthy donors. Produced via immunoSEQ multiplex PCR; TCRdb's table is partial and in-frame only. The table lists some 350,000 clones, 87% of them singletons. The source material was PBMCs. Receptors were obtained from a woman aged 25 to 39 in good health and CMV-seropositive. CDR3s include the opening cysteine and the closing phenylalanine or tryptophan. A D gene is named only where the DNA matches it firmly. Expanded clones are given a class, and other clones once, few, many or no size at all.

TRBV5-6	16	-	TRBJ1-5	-	CASSKNRDYSNQPQHF	TGTGCCAGCAGCAAAAACAGAGACTATAGCAATCAGCCCCAGCATTTT
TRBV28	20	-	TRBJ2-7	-	CASSLLLARWSVSTNYEQYF	TGTGCCAGCAGTTTATTATTGGCCCGCTGGTCGGTATCCACGAACTACGAGCAGTACTTC
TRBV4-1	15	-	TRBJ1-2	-	CASSQVDSANYGYTF	TGCGCCAGCAGCCAAGTGGACAGCGCTAACTATGGCTACACCTTC
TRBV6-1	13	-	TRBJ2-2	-	CASRELMTGELFF	TGTGCCAGCAGAGAGCTCATGACCGGGGAGCTGTTTTTT
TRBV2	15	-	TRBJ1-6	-	CASIITSSYNSPLHF	TGTGCCAGCATAATCACGAGCTCCTATAATTCACCCCTCCACTTT
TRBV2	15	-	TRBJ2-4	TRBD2	CASSILAGASNIQYF	TGTGCCAGCAGTATACTAGCGGGGGCGTCGAACATTCAGTACTTC
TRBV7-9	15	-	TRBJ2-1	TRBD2	CASSLGAGGPNEQFF	TGTGCCAGCAGCTTAGGAGCGGGAGGGCCGAATGAGCAGTTCTTC
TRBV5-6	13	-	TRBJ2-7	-	CASSPGPAYEQYF	TGTGCCAGCAGCCCGGGACCTGCCTACGAGCAGTACTTC
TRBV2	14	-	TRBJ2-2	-	CASRPGQNTGELFF	TGTGCCAGCAGACCGGGACAGAACACCGGGGAGCTGTTTTTT
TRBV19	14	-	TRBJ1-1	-	CASRYGQSNTEAFF	TGTGCCAGTAGATATGGACAGTCGAACACTGAAGCTTTCTTT
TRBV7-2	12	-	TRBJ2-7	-	CASSFRIYEQYF	TGTGCCAGCAGCTTCCGAATCTACGAGCAGTACTTC
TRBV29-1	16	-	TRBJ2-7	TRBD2	CSVEPTLAGGPYEQYF	TGCAGCGTTGAACCGACGCTAGCGGGAGGGCCCTACGAGCAGTACTTC
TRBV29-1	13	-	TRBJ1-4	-	CSVQDGLNEKLFF	TGCAGCGTCCAGGACGGACTGAATGAAAAACTGTTTTTT
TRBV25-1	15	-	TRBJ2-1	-	CASKGLGLKGNEQFF	TGTGCCAGCAAGGGGTTAGGACTAAAGGGCAATGAGCAGTTCTTC
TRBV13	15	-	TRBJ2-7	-	CASSPSSRVTYEQYF	TGTGCCAGCAGCCCCTCTAGCAGGGTAACCTACGAGCAGTACTTC
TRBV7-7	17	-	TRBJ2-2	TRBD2	CASSPRTSGANTGELFF	TGTGCCAGCAGCCCGCGGACTAGCGGCGCGAACACCGGGGAGCTGTTTTTT
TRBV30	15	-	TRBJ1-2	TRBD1	CAWTSGQGENYGYTF	TGTGCCTGGACATCAGGACAGGGTGAAAACTATGGCTACACCTTC
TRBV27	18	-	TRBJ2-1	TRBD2	CASSLFAGTSGRGNEQFF	TGTGCCAGCAGTTTATTCGCCGGGACTAGCGGGAGAGGCAATGAGCAGTTCTTC
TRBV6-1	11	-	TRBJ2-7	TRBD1	CASSAGGEQYF	TGTGCCAGCAGCGCAGGGGGCGAGCAGTACTTC
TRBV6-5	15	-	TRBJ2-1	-	CASSTTGGLYNEQFF	TGTGCCAGCAGCACGACCGGGGGACTCTACAATGAGCAGTTCTTC
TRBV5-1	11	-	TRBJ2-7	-	CASSLGGEQYF	TGCGCCAGCAGCTTGGGTGGGGAGCAGTACTTC
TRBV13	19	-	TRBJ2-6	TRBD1	CASSIQSGTGLGGANVLTF	TGTGCCAGCAGCATTCAATCCGGGACAGGTCTCGGTGGGGCCAACGTCCTGACTTTC
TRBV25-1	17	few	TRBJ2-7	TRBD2	CASSEGSSSGGTYEQYF	TGTGCCAGCAGTGAGGGCTCCTCTAGCGGGGGGACCTACGAGCAGTACTTC
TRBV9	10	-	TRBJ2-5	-	CASSELTQYF	TGTGCCAGCAGTGAATTAACCCAGTACTTC
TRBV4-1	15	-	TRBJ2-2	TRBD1	CASSQTRGLTGELFF	TGCGCCAGCAGCCAAACCAGGGGGCTTACCGGGGAGCTGTTTTTT
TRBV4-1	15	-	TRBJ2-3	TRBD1	CASSRIWTGADTQYF	TGCGCCAGCAGCCGAATCTGGACAGGCGCAGATACGCAGTATTTT
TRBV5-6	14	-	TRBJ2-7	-	CASSNRLTVYEQYF	TGTGCCAGCAGCAATAGACTGACTGTCTACGAGCAGTACTTC
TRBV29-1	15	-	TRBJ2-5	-	CSVDWRQTAQETQYF	TGCAGCGTTGATTGGAGGCAGACGGCCCAAGAGACCCAGTACTTC
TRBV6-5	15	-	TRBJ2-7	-	CASSLERKPAYEQYF	TGTGCCAGCAGTCTTGAGCGGAAACCGGCCTACGAGCAGTACTTC
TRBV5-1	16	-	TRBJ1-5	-	CASSPGGGLDNQPQHF	TGCGCCAGCAGCCCTGGTGGGGGTTTGGACAATCAGCCCCAGCATTTT
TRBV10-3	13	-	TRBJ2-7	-	CAISDDHSYEQYF	TGTGCCATCAGTGACGACCACTCCTACGAGCAGTACTTC
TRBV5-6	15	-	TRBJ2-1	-	CASSLGVLAINEQFF	TGTGCCAGCAGCTTGGGGGTGCTCGCGATCAATGAGCAGTTCTTC
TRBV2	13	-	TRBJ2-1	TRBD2	CASRAGATSEQFF	TGTGCCAGCAGAGCGGGAGCTACTAGTGAGCAGTTCTTC
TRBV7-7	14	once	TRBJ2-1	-	CASSKQERSDEQFF	TGTGCCAGCAGCAAACAGGAAAGGTCGGATGAGCAGTTCTTC